The next 32 T cell receptor beta chains were all read from a single sample in a study of blood T cell repertoires in COVID-19. Libraries were prepared by immunoSEQ multiplex PCR; TCRdb keeps only in-frame clonotypes and omits some of them. Of about 480,000 clones listed, over 75% are singletons. The specimen sequenced was PBMCs or T cells enriched from blood (not recorded which). The receptor source for this set is a woman between 40 and 55 years old who had recovered from COVID-19.

This chain uses TRBV23-1 with TRBJ1-4; D is possibly TRBD1 (6 bases). TRBV23-1 is an open reading frame whose function is uncertain. This CDR3 region has 14 residues. Trimming took 7 bases from V and 4 from J, leaving 13 bases between them. The CDR3 DNA reads TGCGCCAGCATTCCGACAGGCCTTAATGAAAAACTGTTTTTT. Residues: CASIPTGLNEKLFF.

CDR3 in amino acids: CASSYDREVEKLFF. CDR3 sequence (DNA): TGTGCCAGCAGTTATGACAGGGAGGTGGAAAAACTGTTTTTT. The chain uses TRBV6-5 and TRBJ1-4, with 7 bases aligning to TRBD1. Per germline, CDR1 MNHEY and CDR2 SVGAGI. The CDR3 has 14 residues. V was clipped by 3 bases and J by 8 bases; unmatched bases: 6.

This chain uses TRBV10-3 with TRBJ2-1, with 7 bases identical to TRBD2. There are 17 residues in the CDR3. Germline CDR1 ENHRY, CDR2 SYGVKD. The V gene end was trimmed by 4 bases and the J gene end by 12 bases; junction bases not matched to a gene: 21. CDR3 sequence: CAISVGEGSLLWDAQFF. In DNA form, the CDR3 reads TGTGCCATCAGTGTTGGGGAGGGCAGCTTACTTTGGGACGCGCAGTTCTTC.

The V gene is TRBV29-1, the J gene TRBJ1-1; tentative D call: TRBD1 (6 bases). There are 12 residues in the CDR3. The germline gives CDR1 SQVTM, CDR2 ANQGSEA. The V gene lost 7 bases and the J gene lost 7 bases, with 16 bases spanning the gap. The CDR3 DNA is TGCAGCGCCAACAGGGTGATGAGTGAAGCTTTCTTT. It codes for CSANRVMSEAFF.

V usage is TRBV19 and J usage is TRBJ1-2; 8 bases match TRBD1. After removal of 9 bases from V and 7 bases from J, the junction contained 1 base not matched to a gene. The germline V gene encodes CDR1 LNHDA and CDR2 SQIVND (reference sequence). The CDR3 sequence is 10 residues long. CDR3 sequence: CARDRAGYTF. CDR3 DNA sequence: TGTGCCAGGGACAGGGCTGGCTACACCTTC.

CDR3 nucleotides: TGCGCCAGCAGCCATCCCCGGGATGGGTACCCAAATGAGCAGTTCTTC. It specifies CASSHPRDGYPNEQFF. V gene TRBV4-1 combines with J gene TRBJ2-1, with a possible D match to TRBD2 (5 bases). Germline CDR1 MGHRA, CDR2 YSYEKL. The CDR3 is 16 amino acids. Trimming took 3 bases from V and 7 from J, leaving 19 bases between them.

CDR3 sequence: CASGPHSTNYGYTF. The CDR3, as DNA: TGTGCTAGTGGTCCTCATAGTACTAACTATGGCTACACCTTC. J is TRBJ1-2 and V is TRBV12-5; D is undetermined. Germline V gives CDR1 LGHNT, CDR2 FRNRAP. The CDR3 has 14 amino acids. With 5 bases removed from V and 0 bases from J, the gap between germline ends came to 10 bases.

This sequence joins TRBV6-2 or TRBV6-3 and TRBJ1-1; D remains ambiguous. Looked up from germline, CDR1 is MNHEY and CDR2 is SVGEGT. V was shortened by 5 bases and J by 5 bases, with 15 bases between the two germline ends. CDR3 length equals 14 residues. The CDR3 bases are TGTGCCAGCAGTACCCACCAAGGAGGTACTGAAGCTTTCTTT. The encoded protein is CASSTHQGGTEAFF.

V and J are TRBV4-3 and TRBJ2-3; 9 bases align to TRBD1. The CDR3 totals 17 residues. Germline loops: CDR1 LGHNA, CDR2 YSLEER. V was clipped by 1 base and J by 3 bases; unmatched bases: 8. CDR3: CASSQGTGGLGTDTQYF. As DNA, the CDR3 is TGCGCCAGCAGCCAAGGTACAGGGGGCTTGGGGACAGATACGCAGTATTTT.

The chain couples TRBV6-5 to TRBJ1-1; no clear D gene. CDR1 and CDR2 from the germline V gene are MNHEY and SVGAGI. CDR3 length: 15 amino acids. The V gene lost 6 bases and the J gene lost 4 bases, with 18 bases spanning the gap. CDR3 bases: TGTGCCAGCAGCTTTACCCGGGCGGGGATCACTGAAGCTTTCTTT. Translated, it gives CASSFTRAGITEAFF.

The gene calls are TRBV19 and TRBJ1-1; TRBD1 matches at 8 bases. V lost 9 bases to trimming and J lost 1 base; unmatched junction nucleotides: 4. This CDR3 comprises 13 residues. The germline V gene has CDR1 LNHDA and CDR2 SQIVND (reference sequence). CDR3: CASATGGNTEAFF. DNA for the CDR3: TGTGCCAGCGCCACAGGGGGGAACACTGAAGCTTTCTTT.

This clone appeared a few times. The CDR3 region has the DNA TGTGCCAGCAGCCCAGGGACAGGGGATTTGGAGACCCAGTACTTC. This encodes CASSPGTGDLETQYF. The chain couples TRBV5-8 to TRBJ2-5, with 10 bases that match TRBD1. Germline V gene lookup returns CDR1 SGHTS and CDR2 YDEGEE. V lost 4 bases, J lost 5 bases, and 8 bases stayed unmatched. This CDR3 contains 15 residues.

This clone was detected a few times. The chain joins TRBV5-4 to TRBJ2-1; TRBD2 matches 10 bases. This CDR3 contains 17 residues. Trimming took 2 bases from V and 6 from J; bases not matched to a gene: 11. Germline lookup yields CDR1 SGHNT and CDR2 YYREEE (reference sequence). The CDR3 DNA sequence: TGTGCCAGCAGCTTAGGAGCGGGAGGGCCGGGGGCCAATGAGCAGTTCTTC. Translating gives CASSLGAGGPGANEQFF.

The chain recombines TRBV7-2 with TRBJ2-1; D not resolved. Deletions cut 4 bases from V and 8 bases from J, with 9 bases between. This CDR3 has 12 amino acids. Germline CDR1 reads SGHTA; CDR2 reads FQGNSA. In DNA, the CDR3 is TGTGCCAGCAGCTCAGCCAATGATGAGCAGTTCTTC. It yields the protein CASSSANDEQFF.

V and J are TRBV6-1 and TRBJ1-2; the D gene is possibly TRBD1 (5 bases). The CDR3 is 17 residues long. Germline lookup yields CDR1 MNHNS and CDR2 SASEGT. The V end lost 1 base, the J end lost 0 bases, and 15 bases lay between the germline ends. CDR3 in DNA: TGTGCCAGCAGTGAAGGTGCAGGGTACCTTACTAACTATGGCTACACCTTC. Encoded protein: CASSEGAGYLTNYGYTF.

This chain uses TRBV25-1 with TRBJ1-1; D uncertain. CDR1 MGHDK and CDR2 SYGVNS come from the germline V gene. V was clipped by 4 bases and J by 7 bases, with 7 bases between them. This CDR3 comprises 11 residues. CDR3 bases: TGTGCCAGCAGTGTGCAGTTTGAAGCTTTCTTT. Translating gives CASSVQFEAFF.

The CDR3 DNA sequence: TGTGCCAGCAGCGTAGCCCCTCAACGGATCTCAGGAGGAGAGACCCAGTACTTC. Translating it yields CASSVAPQRISGGETQYF. The rearrangement links TRBV9 to TRBJ2-5, with D perhaps matching TRBD2 (5 bases). The germline CDR1 and CDR2 sequences are SGDLS and YYNGEE. The CDR3 extends over 18 amino acids. Trimming left V 0 bases short and J 4 bases short, with 22 bases between.

Remarks on this clone: Within the sample, other DNA sequences also encode this same CDR3. The chain couples TRBV28 to TRBJ2-3, with D uncertain. The CDR3 has 11 amino acids. The V end lost 2 bases, the J end lost 6 bases, and 3 bases lay between the germline ends. CDR1 is MDHEN and CDR2 is SYDVKM in the germline V gene. CDR3 loop: CASSLRDTQYF. The CDR3 bases are TGTGCCAGCAGTTTACGGGATACGCAGTATTTT.

The rearrangement links TRBV6-2 or TRBV6-3 to TRBJ1-2, with a possible D match to TRBD1 (5 bases). The germline V gene has CDR1 MNHEY and CDR2 SVGEGT. The CDR3 has 15 amino acids. V lost 4 bases and J 4 bases, leaving 16 bases between the germline ends. The CDR3 bases are TGTGCCAGCAGTTCAAATCAGGGATACTCCTATGGCTACACCTTC. Amino acids: CASSSNQGYSYGYTF.

The chain recombines TRBV23-1 with TRBJ2-7, with TRBD1 identical over 8 bases. TRBV23-1 is an ORF; its function is uncertain. With V trimmed by 0 bases and J by 0 bases, 4 bases remained unmatched. The CDR3 contains 16 residues. CDR3 coding DNA: TGCGCCAGCAGTCAATCGCGACAGGGGAGCTCCTACGAGCAGTACTTC. It translates to CASSQSRQGSSYEQYF.

This chain uses TRBV24-1 with TRBJ2-3; TRBD1 matches at 9 bases. Germline trimming cut 3 bases from V and 2 bases from J; bases unmatched to any gene: 8. The germline gives CDR1 KGHDR, CDR2 SFDVKD. The CDR3 runs to 17 residues. The CDR3 here is CATSDPPGQGYTDTQYF. CDR3 coding DNA: TGTGCCACCAGTGATCCACCGGGACAGGGATACACAGATACGCAGTATTTT.

This clone was detected once. The genes are TRBV19 and TRBJ2-7, with 10 bases identical to TRBD1. The CDR3 sequence is 14 residues long. The germline V gene encodes CDR1 LNHDA and CDR2 SQIVND (reference sequence). Trimming removed 4 bases from V and 5 bases from J; junction bases left unmatched: 5. For the CDR3, the DNA is TGTGCCAGTAGTAGAGGGGACAGGGGTAACGAGCAGTACTTC. Translated, it gives CASSRGDRGNEQYF.

The chain carries TRBV3-1 (or the pseudogene TRBV3-2) and TRBJ1-1, with D possibly TRBD1 on 5 matching bases. Trimming pared 2 bases from V and 3 bases from J, leaving 16 bases between. The CDR3 sequence is 16 residues long. Germline V gene data show CDR1 as LGHDT and CDR2 as YNNKEL (reference sequence). The CDR3 loop reads CASSQPAAGGYTEAFF. The CDR3 DNA sequence: TGTGCCAGCAGCCAACCAGCGGCGGGGGGATACACTGAAGCTTTCTTT.

The V call is TRBV19, the J call TRBJ2-5, with D perhaps TRBD1 (5 bases). CDR1 is LNHDA, CDR2 SQIVND, per germline (reference sequence). The ends were cut back, 5 bases at V and 1 base at J, with 8 bases in the middle. CDR3 length: 13 amino acids. DNA of the CDR3: TGTGCCAGTAGTGCACAGGTCCAAGAGACCCAGTACTTC. Translating it yields CASSAQVQETQYF.

This chain joins TRBV3-1 (or the pseudogene TRBV3-2) and TRBJ2-7, with 7 bases fitting TRBD1. Germline CDR1 reads LGHDT; CDR2 reads YNNKEL (reference sequence). J gave up 3 bases and V 4 bases, and 3 bases lay outside the gene matches. The CDR3 covers 13 residues. DNA of the CDR3: TGTGCCAGCAGCCTAAACAGGGGCTACGAGCAGTACTTC. The encoded protein is CASSLNRGYEQYF.

The rearrangement joins TRBV6-5 to TRBJ2-2; perhaps TRBD1 as D (6 bases). The CDR3 consists of 15 residues. V shed 6 bases and J shed 5 bases, with 16 bases lying between them. Germline V gene data show CDR1 as MNHEY and CDR2 as SVGAGI. CDR3 bases: TGTGCCAGCAGACGAGGGGGAAGGTTGACCGGGGAGCTGTTTTTT. The encoded protein is CASRRGGRLTGELFF.

The chain is built from TRBV6-5 and TRBJ1-4; a weak D match, TRBD1 (5 bases). The V gene's germline CDR1 is MNHEY and CDR2 SVGAGI. The CDR3 has 15 amino acids. Trimming removed 7 bases from V and 8 bases from J, with 20 bases in between. CDR3 residues: CASKEGPDWGEKLFF. The CDR3 DNA reads TGTGCCAGCAAGGAGGGGCCAGACTGGGGGGAAAAACTGTTTTTT.

The chain combines TRBV15 with TRBJ1-1; D is possibly TRBD1 (6 bases). V lost 5 bases and J lost 5, with 18 bases in between. Germline CDR1 and CDR2: LNHNV and YYDKDF (reference sequence). The CDR3 totals 15 residues. The CDR3 bases are TGTGCCACCAGCTACAACCGGGTCCAGGGGACTGAAGCTTTCTTT. Its protein is CATSYNRVQGTEAFF. The variable domain in full, with the rest retrieved from reference TRBV15 and TRBJ1-1, is DAMVIQNPRYQVTQFGKPVTLSCSQTLNHNVMYWYQQKSSQAPKLLFHYYDKDFNNEADTPDNFQSRRPNTSFCFLDIRSPGLGDTAMYLCATSYNRVQGTEAFFGQGTRLTVV.

CDR3 in DNA: TGTGCCAGCAGCCACGGACTGACTTTGGGCACAGATACGCAGTATTTT. Its protein product is CASSHGLTLGTDTQYF. V usage is TRBV3-1 (or the pseudogene TRBV3-2) and J usage is TRBJ2-3; maybe TRBD2 (5 bases). Trimming shortened V by 3 bases and J by 1 base, and 14 bases separated the two germline ends. In germline, CDR1 is LGHDT, CDR2 YNNKEL (reference sequence). This CDR3 region has 16 residues.

This chain links TRBV24-1 with TRBJ2-2, with 7 bases that match TRBD1. With 4 bases clipped from V and 5 bases from J, the junction kept 3 bases outside the gene matches. The CDR3 is 14 residues long. Germline V gives CDR1 KGHDR, CDR2 SFDVKD. CDR3 DNA: TGTGCCACCAGTGAGAGGGGGCGAACCGGGGAGCTGTTTTTT. It encodes CATSERGRTGELFF.

This chain links TRBV27 with TRBJ2-7, with 8 bases fitting TRBD1. This CDR3 spans 15 amino acids. After removal of 4 bases from V and 5 bases from J, the junction contained 10 bases not matched to a gene. The germline V gene encodes CDR1 MNHEY and CDR2 SMNVEV (reference sequence). This chain's CDR3 is CASSSKSDRGHEQYF. The CDR3 DNA reads as TGTGCCAGCAGTTCCAAGTCAGACAGGGGCCACGAGCAGTACTTC.

The rearrangement links TRBV5-1 to TRBJ2-5; 7 nucleotides agree with TRBD2. V gave up 0 bases and J gave up 2 bases; unmatched junction bases: 7. The CDR3 is 16 amino acids. CDR1 SGHRS and CDR2 YFSETQ come from the germline V gene. CDR3 in amino acids: CASSLATSVIQETQYF. CDR3 bases: TGCGCCAGCAGCTTGGCCACTAGCGTGATACAAGAGACCCAGTACTTC. Supplemented by reference TRBV5-1 and TRBJ2-5, the full variable domain reads KAGVTQTPRYLIKTRGQQVTLSCSPISGHRSVSWYQQTPGQGLQFLFEYFSETQRNKGNFPGRFSGRQFSNSRSEMNVSTLELGDSALYLCASSLATSVIQETQYFGPGTRLLVL.